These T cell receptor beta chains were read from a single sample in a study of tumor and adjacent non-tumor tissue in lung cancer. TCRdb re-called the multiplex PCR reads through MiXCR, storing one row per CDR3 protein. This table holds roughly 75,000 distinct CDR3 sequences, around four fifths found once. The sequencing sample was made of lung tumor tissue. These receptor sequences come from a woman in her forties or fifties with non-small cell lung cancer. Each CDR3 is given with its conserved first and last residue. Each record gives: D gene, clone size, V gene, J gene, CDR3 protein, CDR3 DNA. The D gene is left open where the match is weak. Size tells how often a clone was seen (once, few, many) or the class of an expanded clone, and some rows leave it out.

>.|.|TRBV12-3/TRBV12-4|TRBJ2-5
CASSLQWQKETQYF
TGTGCCAGCAGTTTGCAGTGGCAGAAAGAGACCCAGTACTTC
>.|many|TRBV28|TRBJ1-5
CASSLPREYQPQHF
TGTGCCAGCAGTTTACCCAGGGAGTATCAGCCCCAGCATTTT
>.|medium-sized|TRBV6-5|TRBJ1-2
CASSSGYGYTF
TGTGCCAGCAGTTCAGGGTATGGCTACACCTTC
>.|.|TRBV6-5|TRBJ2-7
CASKTSGTVTYEQYF
TGTGCCAGCAAAACTAGTGGGACTGTCACCTACGAGCAGTACTTC
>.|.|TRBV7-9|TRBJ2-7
CASSLADTSYEQYF
TGTGCCAGCAGCTTAGCCGATACTAGTTACGAGCAATACTTC
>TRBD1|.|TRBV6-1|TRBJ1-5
CASGEDEGGGNQPQHF
TGTGCCAGCGGTGAAGACGAAGGGGGCGGTAATCAGCCTCAGCATTTT
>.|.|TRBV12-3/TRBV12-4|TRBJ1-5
CASSRPWTDDHPQHF
TGTGCCAGCAGTCGGCCTTGGACTGACGATCATCCCCAGCATTTT
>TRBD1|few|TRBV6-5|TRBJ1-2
CASMRQGGYTF
TGTGCCAGCATGAGACAGGGAGGCTACACGTTC
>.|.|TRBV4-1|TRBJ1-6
CASSNAPRYYNSRLHF
TGCGCCAGCAGCAATGCACCGAGGTACTATAATTCACGCCTCCACTTT
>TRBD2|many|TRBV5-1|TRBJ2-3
CASSPGTSGDFTDTQYF
TGCGCCAGCAGCCCCGGGACTAGCGGGGATTTCACAGATACGCAGTATTTT
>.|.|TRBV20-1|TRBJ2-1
CSARAPDEQFF
TGCAGTGCTAGAGCTCCGGACGAACAGTTCTTC
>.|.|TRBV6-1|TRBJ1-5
CASSDRDIYDQLQHF
TGTGCCAGCAGTGACAGGGACATATACGATCAGCTTCAGCATTTT
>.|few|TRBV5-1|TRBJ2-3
CDSSLGTVRSGRDTQYF
TGCGACAGCAGCTTGGGGACAGTCAGGAGCGGGAGAGATACGCAGTATTTT
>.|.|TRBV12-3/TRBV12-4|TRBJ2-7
CASCFGRTYGHYF
TGTGCCAGCTGTTTTGGAAGGACCTACGGGCACTACTTC
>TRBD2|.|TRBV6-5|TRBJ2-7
CTSRTGGSYEQYF
TGTACCAGCAGAACGGGGGGCTCCTACGAGCAGTACTTC
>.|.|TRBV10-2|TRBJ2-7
CASDTWRSRYDQYF
TGCGCCAGCGATACATGGCGTTCAAGGTACGACCAGTACTTC
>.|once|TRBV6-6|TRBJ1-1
CASRGESGPTNTEAFF
TGTGCCAGCCGTGGGGAATCGGGGCCCACGAACACTGAAGCTTTCTTT
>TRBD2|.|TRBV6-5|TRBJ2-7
CVSSYSGTRGLGGQYF
TGTGTCAGCAGTTACTCAGGGACTAGAGGGCTGGGGGGGCAGTACTTC
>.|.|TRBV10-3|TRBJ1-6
CVISKQYEQGGSPLHF
TGTGTCATCAGTAAGCAGTATGAACAGGGCGGGTCACCCCTCCACTTT
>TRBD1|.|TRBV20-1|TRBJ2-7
CNARSTGTGSIPYF
TGCAATGCTAGATCTACCGGGACAGGGAGTATTCCCTACTTC
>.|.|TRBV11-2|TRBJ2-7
CASCPKRLYEQYF
TGTGCAAGCTGCCCGAAGAGGTTGTACGAGCAGTACTTC
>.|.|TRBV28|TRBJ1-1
CASGPFTTEAFF
TGTGCCAGCGGCCCATTTACGACTGAAGCCTTCTTT
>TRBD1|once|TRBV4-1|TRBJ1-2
CDSSQPGTGEDVYGYTF
TGCGACAGTAGCCAACCCGGGACAGGGGAGGACGTCTATGGCTACACCTTC
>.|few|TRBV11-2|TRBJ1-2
CVSSLRVGDDYTF
TGTGTCAGCAGCCTCAGGGTGGGGGACGACTACACTTTC
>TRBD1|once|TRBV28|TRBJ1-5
CASNWTGVGWNQPQHF
TGTGCCAGCAATTGGACAGGTGTAGGTTGGAATCAGCCCCAGCATTTT
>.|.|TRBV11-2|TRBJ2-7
CTSTTSIDEQYF
TGTACCAGCACCACCAGCATAGACGAGCAGTACTTC
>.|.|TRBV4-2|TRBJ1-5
CASNQVPTGNTVVAYSNQPQHF
TGTGCCAGCAACCAAGTCCCTACAGGAAATACAGTGGTAGCCTATAGCAATCAGCCCCAGCATTTT
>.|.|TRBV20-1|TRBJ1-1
CSARPGLAETFF
TGCAGTGCTCGCCCAGGGTTAGCTGAAACTTTCTTT
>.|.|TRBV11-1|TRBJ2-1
CASSSGLPGELQFF
TGTGCCAGCAGCTCAGGACTACCGGGAGAGCTGCAGTTCTTC
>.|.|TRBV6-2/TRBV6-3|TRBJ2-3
CTNSPDRNTDTQYF
TGTACCAACAGTCCCGACAGAAACACAGATACGCAGTATTTT
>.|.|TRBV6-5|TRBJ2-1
CASTYNRGHEQFF
TGTGCCAGCACTTACAATAGGGGCCATGAGCAATTCTTC
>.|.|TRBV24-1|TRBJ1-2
CVTSDPDTGYGYTF
TGTGTCACCAGTGACCCGGACACGGGCTATGGCTACACCTTC
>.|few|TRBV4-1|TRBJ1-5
CASSQVPGSNQHQHF
TGCGCAAGCAGCCAAGTTCCGGGGTCCAATCAGCACCAGCATTTT
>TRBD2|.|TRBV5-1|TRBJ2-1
CATTAGDTYNEQLF
TGCGCCACCACAGCGGGAGACACCTACAATGAGCAGCTCTTC
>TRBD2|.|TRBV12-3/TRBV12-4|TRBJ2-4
CTGSLLVSGPPSPYF
TGTACCGGCAGTTTATTGGTTAGCGGGCCACCTTCCCCCTACTTC
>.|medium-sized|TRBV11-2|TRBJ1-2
CASSSDSYGYTF
TGTGCCAGCAGCTCAGACTCCTATGGCTACACCTTC
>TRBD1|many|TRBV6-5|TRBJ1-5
CASSWSRDREQPQHF
TGTGCCAGCAGTTGGAGCCGGGACAGGGAACAGCCCCAGCATTTT
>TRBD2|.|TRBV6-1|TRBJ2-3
CAIAPGLAETDTHYF
TGTGCCATCGCGCCGGGACTAGCGGAGACAGATACGCACTATTTT
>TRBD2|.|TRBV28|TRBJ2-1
CASSHGYGSGRVIYNQQFF
TGTGCCAGCAGTCATGGGTACGGTAGCGGGAGGGTCATCTACAATCAGCAGTTCTTC
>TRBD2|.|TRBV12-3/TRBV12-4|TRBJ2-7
CASRSWGGSYKQYF
TGTGCCAGCCGTTCGTGGGGGGGGTCCTACAAGCAGTACTTC
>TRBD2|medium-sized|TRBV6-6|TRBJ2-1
CASSYNLAGYNEQFF
TGTGCCAGCAGTTATAATCTAGCGGGGTACAATGAGCAGTTCTTC
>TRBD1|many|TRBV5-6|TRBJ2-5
CASSLGDREFETQYF
TGTGCCAGCAGCTTGGGGGACAGGGAGTTTGAGACCCAGTACTTC
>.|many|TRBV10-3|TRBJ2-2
CAISDNKGSTGELFF
TGTGCCATCAGTGATAACAAGGGAAGTACCGGGGAGCTGTTTTTT
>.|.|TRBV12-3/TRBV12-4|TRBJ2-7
CASNPGYRTVSGEQYF
TGTGCCAGCAACCCAGGATACCGGACAGTGTCAGGAGAGCAGTACTTC
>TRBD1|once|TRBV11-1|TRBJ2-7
CTSTWTGAASYVQYF
TGTACCAGCACCTGGACAGGGGCGGCCTCCTACGTGCAGTACTTC